The clone carrying this TCR beta chain is a singleton in its sample. This sample was included in a study of T cell changes during pregnancy in multiple sclerosis. Only in-frame clones appear in the TCRdb table, and some are missing; sequencing was by immunoSEQ multiplex PCR. The profile covers roughly 40,000 clones, with roughly 90% appearing a single time and 10% to 15% taken by the ten largest. Looked up from germline, CDR1 is KGHSH and CDR2 is LQKENI. This CDR3 is 11 amino acids long. V lost 4 bases and J 10 bases, leaving 7 bases between the germline ends. This TCR derives from a female donor with multiple sclerosis, enrolled in a pregnancy study. The rearrangement uses TRBV18 and TRBJ2-2; D is ambiguous. This specimen consisted of CD8+ T cells from peripheral blood mononuclear cells, obtained in the first trimester of pregnancy. The CDR3 reads CASSLRQELFF. The CDR3 DNA reads as TGTGCCAGCTCACTCAGGCAGGAGCTGTTTTTT.